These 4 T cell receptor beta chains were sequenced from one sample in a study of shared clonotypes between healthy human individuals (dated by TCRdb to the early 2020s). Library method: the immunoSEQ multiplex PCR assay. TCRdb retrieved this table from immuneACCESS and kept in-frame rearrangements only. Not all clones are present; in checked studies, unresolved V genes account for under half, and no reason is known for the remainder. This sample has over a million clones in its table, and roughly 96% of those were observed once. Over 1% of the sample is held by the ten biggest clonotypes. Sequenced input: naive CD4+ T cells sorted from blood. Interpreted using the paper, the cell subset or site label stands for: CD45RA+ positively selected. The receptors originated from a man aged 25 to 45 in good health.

The chain's CDR3 is CASNPSVAHEQFF. CDR3 coding DNA: TGTGCCAGCAATCCTAGCGTCGCACATGAGCAGTTCTTC. The chain links TRBV28 to TRBJ2-1, with D perhaps TRBD2 (6 bases). The CDR3 consists of 13 residues. Trimming cost V 7 bases and J 8 bases, with 15 bases left between them. Germline V gene sequence: CDR1 MDHEN, CDR2 SYDVKM.

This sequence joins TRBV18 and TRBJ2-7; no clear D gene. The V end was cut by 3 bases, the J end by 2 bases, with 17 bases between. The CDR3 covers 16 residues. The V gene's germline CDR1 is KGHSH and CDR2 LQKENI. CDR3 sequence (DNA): TGTGCCAGCTCACCTCTTTATATGACGGACCCCTACGAGCAGTACTTC. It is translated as CASSPLYMTDPYEQYF.

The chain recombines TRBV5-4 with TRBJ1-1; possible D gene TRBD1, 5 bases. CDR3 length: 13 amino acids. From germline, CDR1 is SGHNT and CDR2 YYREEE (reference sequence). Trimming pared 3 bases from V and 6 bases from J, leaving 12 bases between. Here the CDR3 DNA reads TGTGCCAGCAGCTCCCCAGGGAGATCTGAAGCTTTCTTT. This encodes CASSSPGRSEAFF. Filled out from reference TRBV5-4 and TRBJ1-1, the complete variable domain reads ETGVTQSPTHLIKTRGQQVTLRCSSQSGHNTVSWYQQALGQGPQFIFQYYREEENGRGNFPPRFSGLQFPNYSSELNVNALELDDSALYLCASSSPGRSEAFFGQGTRLTVV.

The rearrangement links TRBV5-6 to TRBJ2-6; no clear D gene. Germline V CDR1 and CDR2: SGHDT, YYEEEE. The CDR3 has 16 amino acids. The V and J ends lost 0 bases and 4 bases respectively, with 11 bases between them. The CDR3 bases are TGTGCCAGCAGCTTGGCCTTTAATACCGGGGCCAACGTCCTGACTTTC. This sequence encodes CASSLAFNTGANVLTF.